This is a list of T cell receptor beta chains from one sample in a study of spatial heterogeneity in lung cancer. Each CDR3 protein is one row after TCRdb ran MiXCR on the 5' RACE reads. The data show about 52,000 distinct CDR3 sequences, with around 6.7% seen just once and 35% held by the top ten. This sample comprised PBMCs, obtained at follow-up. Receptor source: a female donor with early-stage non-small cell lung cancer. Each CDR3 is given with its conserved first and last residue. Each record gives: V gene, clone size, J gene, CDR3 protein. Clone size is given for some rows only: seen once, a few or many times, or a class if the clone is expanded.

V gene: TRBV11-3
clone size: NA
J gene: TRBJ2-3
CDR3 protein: CASSLVEMQTQYF

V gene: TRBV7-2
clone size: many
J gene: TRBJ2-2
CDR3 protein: CASSLRRTSGINGGELFF

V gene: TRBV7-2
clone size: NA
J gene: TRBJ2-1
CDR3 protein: CASSPRGFSYNEQFF

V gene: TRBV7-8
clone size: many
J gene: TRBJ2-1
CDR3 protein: CASNPEGQGAVDEQFF

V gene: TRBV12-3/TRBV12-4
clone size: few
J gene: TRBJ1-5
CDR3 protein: CASSFGGGGQPQHF

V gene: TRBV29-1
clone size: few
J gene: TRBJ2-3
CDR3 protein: CSVAGRSTDTQYF

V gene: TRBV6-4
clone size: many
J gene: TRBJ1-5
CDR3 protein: CASSETVLQPQHF

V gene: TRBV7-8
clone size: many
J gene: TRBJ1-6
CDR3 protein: CASSPAGPPLHF

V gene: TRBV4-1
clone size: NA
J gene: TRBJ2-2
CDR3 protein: CASSLGLSRNTGELFF

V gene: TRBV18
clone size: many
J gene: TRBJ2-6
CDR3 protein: CASSTTGSGANVLTF

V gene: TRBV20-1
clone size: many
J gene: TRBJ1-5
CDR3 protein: CSARGGSSNQPQHF

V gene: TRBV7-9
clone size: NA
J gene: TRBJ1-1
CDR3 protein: CASSLLGQGSEEAFF

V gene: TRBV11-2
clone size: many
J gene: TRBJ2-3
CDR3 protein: CASSLGVRGTDTQYF

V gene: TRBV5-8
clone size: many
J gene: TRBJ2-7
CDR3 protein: CASSFGSGGKF

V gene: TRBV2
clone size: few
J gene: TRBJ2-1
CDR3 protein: CASSEELIGLGNYYNEQFF

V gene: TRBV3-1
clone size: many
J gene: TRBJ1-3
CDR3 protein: CASSPRLNSGNTIYF

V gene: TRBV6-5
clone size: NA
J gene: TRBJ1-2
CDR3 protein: CASSREGPYGYTF

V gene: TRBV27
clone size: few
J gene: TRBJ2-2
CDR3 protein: CASSFQRATGELFF

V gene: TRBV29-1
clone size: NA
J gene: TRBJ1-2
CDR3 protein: CSVVFDRWQTF

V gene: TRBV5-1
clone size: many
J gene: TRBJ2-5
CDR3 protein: CASSSTGGTQYF

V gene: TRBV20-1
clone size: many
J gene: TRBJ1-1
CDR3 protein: CSAPLHSRGAEAFF

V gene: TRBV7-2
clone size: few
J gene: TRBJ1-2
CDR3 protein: CASSLGAGLGYGYTF

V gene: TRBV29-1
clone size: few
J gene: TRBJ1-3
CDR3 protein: CSVEGPGNTIYF

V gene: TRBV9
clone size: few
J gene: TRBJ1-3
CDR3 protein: CASSVLGPSGRNTIYF

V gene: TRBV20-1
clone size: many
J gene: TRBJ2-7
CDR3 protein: CSAETGTGTYEQYF

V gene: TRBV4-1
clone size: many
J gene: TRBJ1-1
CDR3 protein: CASSPEALNTEAFF

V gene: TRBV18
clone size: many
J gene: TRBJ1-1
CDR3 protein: CASSPKGTGGGRVDEAFF

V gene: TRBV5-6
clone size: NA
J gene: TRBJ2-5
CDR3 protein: CASSLLDRDKETQYF

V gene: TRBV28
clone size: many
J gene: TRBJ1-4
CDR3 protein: CASKPGSAAEAEKLFF

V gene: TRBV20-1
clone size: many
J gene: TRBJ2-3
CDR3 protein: CSALDSGGAPDTQYF

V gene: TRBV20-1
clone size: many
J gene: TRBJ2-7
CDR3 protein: CSARGTRGATYEQYF

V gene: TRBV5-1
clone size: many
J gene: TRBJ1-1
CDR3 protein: CASSQGANTEAFF

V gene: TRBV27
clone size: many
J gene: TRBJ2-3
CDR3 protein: CASSILSGPGTDTQYF

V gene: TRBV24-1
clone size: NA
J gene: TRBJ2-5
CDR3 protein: CATSDTYRAQETQYF

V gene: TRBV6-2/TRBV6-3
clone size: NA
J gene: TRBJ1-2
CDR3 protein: CASRSTGTGAGYTF

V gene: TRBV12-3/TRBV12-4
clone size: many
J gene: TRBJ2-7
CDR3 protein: CASCPGAGTGGWEQYF

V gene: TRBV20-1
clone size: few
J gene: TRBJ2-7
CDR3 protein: CSARGQRVASEQYF

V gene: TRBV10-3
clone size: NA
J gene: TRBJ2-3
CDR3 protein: CAIRGEGADTQYF

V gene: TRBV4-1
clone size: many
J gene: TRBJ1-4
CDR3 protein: CASSQGETTQGKLFF

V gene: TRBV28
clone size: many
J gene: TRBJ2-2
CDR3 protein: CASSFPGQRATNTGELFF